These 5 T cell receptor beta chains originate from one sample sequenced in a study of T cell changes during pregnancy in multiple sclerosis. TCRdb's table, derived via immunoSEQ multiplex PCR, lists solely in-frame clones and lacks some. The sample has about 40,000 clones; about 87% are singletons. Material: peripheral blood, obtained in the first trimester of pregnancy. The source of these receptors is a female donor in good health, enrolled as a control in a pregnancy study.

CDR3 sequence (DNA): TGTGCCAGCAGCGCTGGAGCGGGTACAGATACGCAGTATTTT. Translated, it gives CASSAGAGTDTQYF. This sequence joins TRBV11-3 and TRBJ2-3, with D maybe TRBD2 (6 bases). Per germline, CDR1 SGHNT and CDR2 YENEEA. Trimming took off 5 bases at V and 3 bases at J, with 12 bases between the two ends. The CDR3 is made up of 14 amino acids.

By share, this clone counts as medium-sized. The chain couples TRBV20-1 to TRBJ2-7; D unresolved. Trimming shortened V by 0 bases and J by 3 bases, and 3 bases separated the two germline ends. This CDR3 spans 11 amino acids. Per germline, CDR1 DFQATT and CDR2 SNEGSKA (reference sequence). The CDR3: CSARDNYEQYF. CDR3 DNA sequence: TGCAGTGCTAGAGATAACTACGAGCAGTACTTC.

The chain recombines TRBV6-5 with TRBJ1-1; perhaps TRBD1 as D (6 bases). The CDR3 spans 14 residues. The germline gives CDR1 MNHEY, CDR2 SVGAGI. Trimming left V 5 bases short and J 1 base short, with 11 bases between. This chain's CDR3 is CASSIRGQNTEAFF. CDR3 nucleotides: TGTGCCAGCAGTATAAGGGGACAGAACACTGAAGCTTTCTTT.

V gene TRBV2 combines with J gene TRBJ1-1, with 8 bases lining up with TRBD1. The germline gives CDR1 SNHLY, CDR2 FYNNEI. The CDR3 contains 16 residues. The ends lost 4 bases at V and 4 bases at J; junction bases unmatched: 11. The CDR3 region is CASSGQSGGWGTEAFF. The DNA for the CDR3 is TGTGCCAGCAGTGGGCAGTCAGGGGGCTGGGGCACTGAAGCTTTCTTT. Filled out from reference TRBV2 and TRBJ1-1, the complete variable domain reads EPEVTQTPSHQVTQMGQEVILRCVPISNHLYFYWYRQILGQKVEFLVSFYNNEISEKSEIFDDQFSVERPDGSNFTLKIRSTKLEDSAMYFCASSGQSGGWGTEAFFGQGTRLTVV.

The V and J genes are TRBV6-4 and TRBJ2-1, with D possibly matching TRBD2 (5 bases). CDR3 length: 16 amino acids. Deletions cut 7 bases from V and 3 bases from J, with 19 bases between. The V gene's germline CDR1 is MRHNA and CDR2 SNTAGT. The CDR3 here is CASTEGLRVDYNEQFF. The DNA for the CDR3 is TGTGCCAGCACCGAGGGTCTGCGGGTTGACTACAATGAGCAGTTCTTC.